The rows below give T cell receptor beta chains drawn from one sample of a study of blood T cell repertoires in COVID-19. Libraries were prepared by immunoSEQ multiplex PCR; TCRdb keeps only in-frame clonotypes and omits some of them. The data contain about 69,000 clones, approximately 90% of them singletons. Specimen: peripheral blood. The receptors shown here come from an older woman with active COVID-19. CDR3s include the opening cysteine and the closing phenylalanine or tryptophan. A D gene is named only where the DNA matches it firmly. Only some rows state a clone size, as once, few, many or a class for expanded clones.

J gene | V gene | D gene | clone size | CDR3 DNA | CDR3 protein
TRBJ2-6 | TRBV19 | NA | NA | TGTGCCAGTAGTATAGGAGGACTGGCTGGGGCCAACGTCCTGACTTTC | CASSIGGLAGANVLTF
TRBJ2-3 | TRBV11-2 | NA | NA | TGTGCCAGCAGCCAATTATCCCTGGGGCCTCTCGGCACAGATACGCAGTATTTT | CASSQLSLGPLGTDTQYF
TRBJ1-1 | TRBV30 | TRBD1 | NA | TGTGCCTGGGGACAGGGGAATATACGAGCTTTCTTT | CAWGQGNIRAFF
TRBJ2-7 | TRBV19 | NA | NA | TGTGCCAGTAGTACGCAGGGTGGGTATGAGCAGTACTTC | CASSTQGGYEQYF
TRBJ2-5 | TRBV11-2 | TRBD2 | NA | TGTGCCAGCAGCACGCGGGGGACTAGCGGGAAAGGAGAGACCCAGTACTTC | CASSTRGTSGKGETQYF
TRBJ1-5 | TRBV4-1 | TRBD1 | NA | TGCGCCAGCAGCCAAGATACGGGGACAGGGTTTGATCCCCAGCATTTT | CASSQDTGTGFDPQHF
TRBJ2-5 | TRBV28 | NA | NA | TGTGCCAGCAGTCCAGGGGGGATCGAGGAGACCCAGTACTTC | CASSPGGIEETQYF
TRBJ1-1 | TRBV5-1 | TRBD1 | NA | TGCGCCAGCAGAAAGCAGGGGGCTGGGGACACTGAAGCTTTCTTT | CASRKQGAGDTEAFF
TRBJ1-1 | TRBV7-9 | NA | NA | TGTGCCAGCAGGTTAACAGGTCCGACTGAAGCTTTCTTT | CASRLTGPTEAFF
TRBJ1-5 | TRBV28 | TRBD1 | NA | TGTGCCAGCAGAGCAGACAGGGGTGGCAATCAGCCCCAGCATTTT | CASRADRGGNQPQHF
TRBJ2-3 | TRBV5-1 | NA | NA | TGCGCCAGCAGCCTGGGACATAGCACAGATACGCAGTATTTT | CASSLGHSTDTQYF
TRBJ2-6 | TRBV4-1 | NA | NA | TGCGCCAGCAGCCAAGACGCGGGACAGAGTATACTCTCTGGGGCCAACGTCCTGACTTTC | CASSQDAGQSILSGANVLTF
TRBJ2-1 | TRBV2 | TRBD2 | NA | TGTGCCAGCAGTAGGGAACTAGCGGGAAACGGTGAGCAGTTCTTC | CASSRELAGNGEQFF
TRBJ2-1 | TRBV6-5 | NA | NA | TGTGCCAGCAGTTACTCGAGGACTTACAATGAGCAGTTCTTC | CASSYSRTYNEQFF
TRBJ2-3 | TRBV18 | TRBD2 | NA | TGTGCCAGCTCACCACCGCTAGCGGCAACAGATACGCAGTATTTT | CASSPPLAATDTQYF
TRBJ1-4 | TRBV5-1 | TRBD1 | NA | TGCGCCAGCAGCTTTCTCCCTGGGACAGCTAATGAAAAACTGTTTTTT | CASSFLPGTANEKLFF
TRBJ2-1 | TRBV2 | TRBD2 | NA | TGTGCCAGCAGATTAGCGGGGACCAACAATGAGCAGTTCTTC | CASRLAGTNNEQFF
TRBJ2-3 | TRBV24-1 | TRBD1 | once | TGTGCCACCAGTACCGGACAGGGGACAGATACGCAGTATTTT | CATSTGQGTDTQYF
TRBJ2-1 | TRBV2 | TRBD2 | NA | TGTGCCAGCAGTGTCCCGACTAGCGGAGGGAATGAGCAGTTCTTC | CASSVPTSGGNEQFF
TRBJ1-6 | TRBV18 | TRBD1 | NA | TGTGCCAGCTCCGCCGGGACAGGTTCTCGCTCACCCCTCCACTTT | CASSAGTGSRSPLHF
TRBJ2-1 | TRBV6-5 | NA | NA | TGTGCCAGCAGTTACACAACCTACAATGAGCAGTTCTTC | CASSYTTYNEQFF
TRBJ2-7 | TRBV11-2 | TRBD1 | NA | TGTGCCAGCAGGGGACAGGGGGCTAGCGGTCAGTACTTC | CASRGQGASGQYF
TRBJ2-2 | TRBV28 | TRBD2 | NA | TGTGCCAGCAGTTTCGGCGTAGCGGGAGGTCACACCGGGGAGCTGTTTTTT | CASSFGVAGGHTGELFF
TRBJ1-6 | TRBV5-1 | NA | few | TGCGCCAGCAGCCTCTGGACCACAGGGTCACCCCTCCACTTT | CASSLWTTGSPLHF
TRBJ2-7 | TRBV6-5 | NA | NA | TGTGCCACCACCCGCGGTCGGGACTACGAGCAGTACTTC | CATTRGRDYEQYF
TRBJ2-7 | TRBV10-2 | NA | NA | TGCGCCAGCAGGGGGGCCTCCTACGAGCAGTACTTC | CASRGASYEQYF
TRBJ2-2 | TRBV19 | NA | NA | TGTGCCACGACTCAGCCGAACACCGGGGAGCTGTTTTTT | CATTQPNTGELFF
TRBJ2-7 | TRBV3-1/TRBV3-2 | TRBD2 | NA | TGTGCCAGCAGCTCCCTAGCGGGAGACTACGAGCAGTACTTC | CASSSLAGDYEQYF
TRBJ2-1 | TRBV19 | NA | NA | TGTGCCAGTATCGGGTCGGCCCCCTACAATGAGCAGTTCTTC | CASIGSAPYNEQFF
TRBJ2-2 | TRBV6-1 | TRBD2 | NA | TGTGCCAGCAGTGAGGAGAGTCCGGGACTAGCGGGTCCGAACACCGGGGAGCTGTTTTTT | CASSEESPGLAGPNTGELFF
TRBJ2-7 | TRBV2 | NA | NA | TGTGCCAGCAGCCAAGGGGCAGGAGCCACCTACGAGCAGTACTTC | CASSQGAGATYEQYF
TRBJ2-2 | TRBV5-6 | TRBD2 | NA | TGTGCCAGCACCACCGGGACTAGCTTGCTCACCGGGGAGCTGTTTTTT | CASTTGTSLLTGELFF